Presented here are 12 T cell receptor beta chains from one specimen sequenced in a study of blood T cell repertoires in COVID-19. Assay used: immunoSEQ multiplex PCR; TCRdb lists only in-frame clones, some missing. The table lists about 150,000 clones, 84% of them singletons, with roughly two fifths in the top ten. The sample taken for sequencing was peripheral blood. Receptors were obtained from a human donor in a cohort sampled during active COVID-19.

The rearrangement links TRBV12-5 to TRBJ1-1; 11 bases agree with TRBD1. The CDR3 consists of 16 residues. Trimming removed 5 bases from V and 4 bases from J; junction bases left unmatched: 9. The germline gives CDR1 LGHNT, CDR2 FRNRAP. The CDR3 nucleotides read TGTGCTAGTGGTCTCACCGGGACAGGGGGTGGCACTGAAGCTTTCTTT. Translation: CASGLTGTGGGTEAFF.

V and J are TRBV7-2 and TRBJ2-2; D gene unclear. The V gene lost 5 bases and the J gene lost 9 bases, with 10 bases spanning the gap. The CDR3 has 12 residues. Per germline, CDR1 SGHTA and CDR2 FQGNSA. CDR3 nucleotides: TGTGCCAGCAGCCCCCCTAGGTGGGAGCTGTTTTTT. Protein product: CASSPPRWELFF. Drawing the rest from reference TRBV7-2 and TRBJ2-2, the complete variable domain is GAGVSQSPSNKVTEKGKDVELRCDPISGHTALYWYRQSLGQGLEFLIYFQGNSAPDKSGLPSDRFSAERTGGSVSTLTIQRTQQEDSAVYLCASSPPRWELFFGEGSRLTVL.

The chain employs TRBV11-3 and TRBJ2-7; D may be TRBD2 (5 bases). Germline lookup yields CDR1 SGHNT and CDR2 YENEEA. Trimming cost V 2 bases and J 5 bases, with 7 bases left between them. The CDR3 is made up of 12 amino acids. Here the CDR3 reads CASSLSEDEQYF. For the CDR3, the DNA is TGTGCCAGCAGCTTATCGGAGGACGAGCAGTACTTC.

The rearrangement joins TRBV7-2 to TRBJ2-1, with a possible D match to TRBD2 (6 bases). Trimming took off 2 bases at V and 12 bases at J, with 14 bases between the two ends. Germline V gene data show CDR1 as SGHTA and CDR2 as FQGNSA. The CDR3 length is 13 residues. In nucleotides, the CDR3 is TGTGCCAGCAGCTTAAGGCGGGACTTTGGGCAGTTCTTC. It translates to CASSLRRDFGQFF.

The chain combines TRBV7-2 with TRBJ2-7; a weak D match, TRBD2 (6 bases). CDR3 length: 15 residues. Germline V lookup: CDR1 SGHTA, CDR2 FQGNSA. V shed 1 base and J shed 0 bases, with 10 bases lying between them. In DNA, the CDR3 is TGTGCCAGCAGCTTAGTAGCGGCCCTCTCCTACGAGCAGTACTTC. Its protein is CASSLVAALSYEQYF.

The chain uses TRBV12-3 or TRBV12-4 and TRBJ2-2; perhaps TRBD1 as D (5 bases). The germline V and J ends were trimmed by 4 bases and 6 bases, with 6 bases remaining between them. The CDR3 loop spans 12 amino acids. The CDR3 DNA is TGTGCCAGCAGTTACAGGTCCGGGGAGCTGTTTTTT. Translating gives CASSYRSGELFF.

This clone was found a few times. The chain carries TRBV21-1 and TRBJ1-4; no DNA check was done on the table's D call, TRBD1. TRBV21-1 is noted as a pseudogene. The CDR3 contains 15 residues. The CDR3 bases are TGTGCCAGCAGCAACCGGGACAGGGTAGGGGAAAAACTGTTTTTT. Protein sequence: CASSNRDRVGEKLFF.

The chain is built from TRBV15 and TRBJ2-3; D remains ambiguous. Germline V gene data show CDR1 as LNHNV and CDR2 as YYDKDF (reference sequence). The CDR3 covers 13 residues. V was pared by 0 bases and J by 6 bases, with 7 bases between. CDR3 coding DNA: TGTGCCACCAGCAGAGATCAGGCGGATACGCAGTATTTT. Protein product: CATSRDQADTQYF.

The rearrangement joins TRBV5-6 to TRBJ2-7; perhaps TRBD2 as D (5 bases). The CDR3 totals 15 residues. The V end lost 5 bases, the J end lost 0 bases, and 15 bases lay between the germline ends. Looked up from germline, CDR1 is SGHDT and CDR2 is YYEEEE. In DNA form, the CDR3 reads TGTGCCAGCAGTCTTGAGGGAGTGGACTCCTACGAGCAGTACGTC. It specifies CASSLEGVDSYEQYV.

This rearrangement joins TRBV21-1 to TRBJ2-3; whether TRBD2, the table's D call, matches the DNA was not checked. TRBV21-1 is deemed a pseudogene. The CDR3 runs 17 residues. CDR3 nucleotides: TGTGCCGGAGGAATCGGGACTAGCGGTTTTAGCACAGATACGCAGTATTTT. It codes for CAGGIGTSGFSTDTQYF.

This clone was recorded a few times. The chain recombines TRBV7-2 with TRBJ2-3, with a tentative D call TRBD2 (6 bases). CDR3 length equals 14 residues. The V end lost 5 bases, the J end lost 14 bases, and 23 bases lay between the germline ends. Germline V gene sequence: CDR1 SGHTA, CDR2 FQGNSA. CDR3 nucleotide sequence: TGTGCCAGCAGCCCACGCACGACTAGTTTCATTCCGTATTTT. Translation: CASSPRTTSFIPYF. Full variable domain (missing parts from reference TRBV7-2 and TRBJ2-3): GAGVSQSPSNKVTEKGKDVELRCDPISGHTALYWYRQSLGQGLEFLIYFQGNSAPDKSGLPSDRFSAERTGGSVSTLTIQRTQQEDSAVYLCASSPRTTSFIPYFGPGTRLTVL.

The gene calls are TRBV5-6 and TRBJ1-4; a weak D match, TRBD1 (6 bases). CDR3 size: 15 residues. CDR1 and CDR2 (germline): SGHDT, YYEEEE. V was clipped by 4 bases and J by 5 bases, with 15 bases between them. CDR3 bases: TGTGCCAGCAGCCCCACAGGGAGCACGAATGAAAAACTGTTTTTT. This encodes CASSPTGSTNEKLFF. The variable domain in full, completed from reference TRBV5-6 and TRBJ1-4, reads DAGVTQSPTHLIKTRGQQVTLRCSPKSGHDTVSWYQQALGQGPQFIFQYYEEEERQRGNFPDRFSGHQFPNYSSELNVNALLLGDSALYLCASSPTGSTNEKLFFGSGTQLSVL.